Shown below are 21 T cell receptor beta chains from a single sample sequenced in a study of cytomegalovirus exposure and HLA in healthy donors. Sequencing was performed with immunoSEQ multiplex PCR; in TCRdb, only in-frame clones are kept and a portion is missing. The profile covers tens of thousands of clones, with over 85% appearing a single time and under 0.9% taken by the ten largest. Sequencing was performed on PBMCs. Source of these receptors: a woman between 18 and 30 years old in good health and CMV-seronegative.

CDR3 protein: CATSLQGQETQYF. The CDR3 nucleotides are TGTGCCACCAGCCTTCAGGGGCAAGAGACCCAGTACTTC. This chain connects TRBV15 to TRBJ2-5; perhaps TRBD1 as D (6 bases). Per germline, CDR1 LNHNV and CDR2 YYDKDF (reference sequence). V shed 5 bases and J shed 2 bases, with 9 bases lying between them. The CDR3 length is 13 residues.

The CDR3 sequence: CASSLQGGGNIQYF. The CDR3 DNA reads as TGTGCCAGCAGCCTCCAAGGTGGGGGCAACATTCAGTACTTC. The rearrangement links TRBV5-4 to TRBJ2-4, with TRBD1 as a possible D gene (6 bases). Germline CDR1 is SGHNT and CDR2 is YYREEE (reference sequence). V was pared by 4 bases and J by 7 bases, with 15 bases between. The CDR3 extends over 14 amino acids.

The J gene is TRBJ1-1, the V gene TRBV7-6; TRBD1 agrees at 10 bases. CDR3 size: 16 residues. Germline trimming cut 3 bases from V and 4 bases from J; bases unmatched to any gene: 8. Germline loops: CDR1 SGHVS, CDR2 FNYEAQ. The CDR3 nucleotides are TGTGCCAGCAGCTTCCGACAGGGGGCGGGAGGCACTGAAGCTTTCTTT. Residues: CASSFRQGAGGTEAFF.

The gene calls are TRBV19 and TRBJ1-1, with D possibly matching TRBD1 (5 bases). This CDR3 has 15 residues. Trimming removed 5 bases at V and 5 bases at J, with 18 bases between. The germline CDR1 and CDR2 sequences are LNHDA and SQIVND (reference sequence). For the CDR3, the DNA is TGTGCCAGTAGTCGAGCGACAGCCGGGGGGACTGAAGCTTTCTTT. It encodes CASSRATAGGTEAFF.

This clone has just one count. V is TRBV18 and J is TRBJ2-7; 8 bases are shared with TRBD1. This CDR3 contains 15 residues. Germline trimming cut 3 bases from V and 4 bases from J; bases unmatched to any gene: 8. The germline CDR1 and CDR2 sequences are KGHSH and LQKENI. DNA for the CDR3: TGTGCCAGCTCACCTACACAGGGGGTGTTGTACGAGCAGTACTTC. It codes for CASSPTQGVLYEQYF.

The chain carries TRBV21-1 and TRBJ2-7; TRBD2, the table's D call, was not compared with the DNA. TRBV21-1 has pseudogene status. The CDR3 sequence is 20 residues long. The chain's CDR3 is CASSKGGGLKRTSDSYEQYF. The CDR3 nucleotides read TGTGCCAGCAGCAAAGGGGGGGGGCTAAAACGGACTAGTGACTCCTACGAGCAGTACTTC.

This chain links TRBV6-5 with TRBJ1-5; 8 nucleotides line up with TRBD1. V lost 5 bases and J lost 7; bases outside the gene matches: 10. The CDR3 extends over 15 amino acids. Germline V lookup: CDR1 MNHEY, CDR2 SVGAGI. The CDR3 here is CASSRGGQGGQPQHF. Here the CDR3 DNA reads TGTGCCAGCAGTCGTGGTGGACAGGGAGGCCAGCCCCAGCATTTT.

This rearrangement joins TRBV6-5 to TRBJ1-6; no definite D call. Germline V lookup: CDR1 MNHEY, CDR2 SVGAGI. V was pared by 7 bases and J by 4 bases, with 8 bases between. The CDR3 length is 13 residues. The CDR3 bases are TGTGCCAGCACGGGAGAATATAATTCACCCCTCCACTTT. Translated, it gives CASTGEYNSPLHF.

The CDR3 protein is CASSPGLLIAGILDSPLHF. The CDR3 nucleotides read TGTGCCAGCTCACCAGGACTCCTGATAGCGGGAATATTGGATTCACCCCTCCACTTT. J is TRBJ1-6 and V is TRBV18, with D uncertain. The germline V gene encodes CDR1 KGHSH and CDR2 LQKENI. V lost 2 bases, J lost 8 bases, and 25 bases lay in between. The CDR3 sequence is 19 residues long.

A single count supports this clone. The chain employs TRBV25-1 and TRBJ1-2; maybe TRBD1 (6 bases). Germline V gives CDR1 MGHDK, CDR2 SYGVNS. V lost 3 bases and J 10 bases, leaving 21 bases between the germline ends. The CDR3 covers 15 residues. CDR3 in DNA: TGTGCCAGCAGTGATCCCCGAGGGACATACGCGACCTACACCTTC. Translation gives CASSDPRGTYATYTF.

The table lists this clone with a few counts. This chain connects TRBV5-6 to TRBJ2-7; tentatively, D is TRBD1 (6 bases). The CDR3 runs to 13 residues. CDR1 SGHDT and CDR2 YYEEEE come from the germline V gene. V was shortened by 6 bases and J by 1 base, with 11 bases between the two germline ends. The CDR3 bases are TGTGCCAGCAACCCGACAGGATCCTACGAGCAGTACTTC. Its translation is CASNPTGSYEQYF. The full variable domain, with the rest looked up from reference TRBV5-6 and TRBJ2-7, is DAGVTQSPTHLIKTRGQQVTLRCSPKSGHDTVSWYQQALGQGPQFIFQYYEEEERQRGNFPDRFSGHQFPNYSSELNVNALLLGDSALYLCASNPTGSYEQYFGPGTRLTVT.

The rearrangement uses TRBV11-3 and TRBJ1-1; D gene unclear. The CDR3 is 13 residues long. The V end lost 2 bases, the J end lost 5 bases, and 9 bases lay between the germline ends. Germline V lookup: CDR1 SGHNT, CDR2 YENEEA. The CDR3 DNA reads as TGTGCCAGCAGCTTAACCGCACGGACTGAAGCTTTCTTT. It is translated as CASSLTARTEAFF.

The V call is TRBV5-4, the J call TRBJ1-2, with no clear D. Trimming removed 2 bases from V and 0 bases from J, with 11 bases in between. CDR1 is SGHNT, CDR2 YYREEE, per germline (reference sequence). The CDR3 has 15 amino acids. The CDR3 DNA sequence: TGTGCCAGCAGCTTTAAAACAGTCTCTAACTATGGCTACACCTTC. Translated, it gives CASSFKTVSNYGYTF.

This clone was detected once. The chain recombines TRBV7-2 with TRBJ2-7; possibly TRBD2 for D (6 bases). Trimming cost V 1 base and J 10 bases, with 11 bases left between them. Germline CDR1 is SGHTA and CDR2 is FQGNSA. The CDR3 is 12 residues long. CDR3: CASSLEMGLQYF. The CDR3 DNA reads TGTGCCAGCAGCTTAGAAATGGGACTCCAGTACTTC.

The V gene is TRBV18, the J gene TRBJ2-4; D perhaps matches TRBD2 (6 bases). In germline, CDR1 is KGHSH, CDR2 LQKENI. This CDR3 contains 14 residues. V was pared by 5 bases and J by 4 bases, with 12 bases between. The CDR3 DNA reads TGTGCCAGCTCAGGAGGGGTGTCAAAAAACATTCAGTACTTC. Amino acid sequence: CASSGGVSKNIQYF. The full variable domain, completed using reference TRBV18 and TRBJ2-4, is NAGVMQNPRHLVRRRGQEARLRCSPMKGHSHVYWYRQLPEEGLKFMVYLQKENIIDESGMPKERFSAEFPKEGPSILRIQQVVRGDSAAYFCASSGGVSKNIQYFGAGTRLSVL.

J is TRBJ1-4 and V is TRBV7-9; 11 nucleotides match TRBD1. J gave up 7 bases and V 5 bases, and 3 bases lay outside the gene matches. Germline V gene lookup returns CDR1 SEHNR and CDR2 FQNEAQ (reference sequence). This CDR3 has 14 amino acids. CDR3 residues: CASSIGTGGEKLFF. The DNA for the CDR3 is TGTGCCAGCAGCATCGGGACAGGGGGTGAAAAACTGTTTTTT.

The chain couples TRBV7-9 to TRBJ1-1; 7 nucleotides line up with TRBD1. Germline V gene sequence: CDR1 SEHNR, CDR2 FQNEAQ (reference sequence). The CDR3 is made up of 15 amino acids. The V gene end was trimmed by 5 bases and the J gene end by 3 bases; junction bases not matched to a gene: 9. CDR3 coding DNA: TGTGCCAGCAGCCTTGTGAGGACAGGACACACTGAAGCTTTCTTT. It translates to CASSLVRTGHTEAFF.

The V gene is TRBV28, the J gene TRBJ2-7; D is perhaps TRBD2 (5 bases). This CDR3 is built from 14 residues. The ends were cut back, 6 bases at V and 0 bases at J, with 12 bases in the middle. CDR1 MDHEN and CDR2 SYDVKM come from the germline V gene. CDR3 bases: TGTGCCAGCAGAGGATCAGCGGACTCCTACGAGCAGTACTTC. Translated, it gives CASRGSADSYEQYF.

The chain links TRBV2 to TRBJ2-7; tentatively, D is TRBD1 (6 bases). Trimming removed 6 bases at V and 2 bases at J, with 14 bases between. From germline, CDR1 is SNHLY and CDR2 FYNNEI. The CDR3 runs to 14 residues. CDR3 coding DNA: TGTGCCAGCAGGGGGGCCAACTCCCCCTACGAGCAGTACTTC. Protein: CASRGANSPYEQYF. The variable domain in full, with the rest retrieved from reference TRBV2 and TRBJ2-7, is EPEVTQTPSHQVTQMGQEVILRCVPISNHLYFYWYRQILGQKVEFLVSFYNNEISEKSEIFDDQFSVERPDGSNFTLKIRSTKLEDSAMYFCASRGANSPYEQYFGPGTRLTVT.

The chain is built from TRBV4-1 and TRBJ2-7; 7 bases match TRBD2. The V and J ends lost 0 bases and 3 bases, in that order; junction bases with no gene match: 5. The CDR3 runs 15 residues. Looked up from germline, CDR1 is MGHRA and CDR2 is YSYEKL. In DNA form, the CDR3 reads TGCGCCAGCAGCCAAGAGACTAGCCTCCTCTACGAGCAGTACTTC. It encodes CASSQETSLLYEQYF.

The rearrangement joins TRBV4-3 to TRBJ1-2, with D tentatively TRBD1 (5 bases). Trimming stripped 0 bases from V and 4 bases from J, with 12 bases between. The CDR3 has 15 amino acids. Germline V gives CDR1 LGHNA, CDR2 YSLEER. The CDR3 reads CASSQEWEGSYGYTF. In nucleotides, the CDR3 is TGCGCCAGCAGCCAAGAATGGGAGGGGAGCTATGGCTACACCTTC.